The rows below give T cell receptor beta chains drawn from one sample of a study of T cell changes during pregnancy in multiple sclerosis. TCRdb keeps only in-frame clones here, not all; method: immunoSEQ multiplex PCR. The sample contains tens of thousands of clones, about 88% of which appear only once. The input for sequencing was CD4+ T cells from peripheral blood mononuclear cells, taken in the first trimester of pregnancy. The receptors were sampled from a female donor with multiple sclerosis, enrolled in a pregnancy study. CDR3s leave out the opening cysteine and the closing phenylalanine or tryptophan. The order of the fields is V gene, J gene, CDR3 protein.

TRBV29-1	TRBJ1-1	SVDKGVTEAF
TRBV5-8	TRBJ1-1	ASSRRGGGADTEAF
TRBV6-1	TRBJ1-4	ASRPTGTANEKLF
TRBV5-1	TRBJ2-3	ASSLARPPADTQY
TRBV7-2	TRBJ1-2	ASSLGTGVGGYT
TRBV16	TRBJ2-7	ASSPLGQGTYEQY
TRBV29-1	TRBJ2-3	SVAQGLGTDTQY
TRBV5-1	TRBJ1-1	ASSPGLHVRTEAF
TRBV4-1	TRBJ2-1	ASSRTGTSGIYEQF
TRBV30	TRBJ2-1	AWSVVSANNEQF
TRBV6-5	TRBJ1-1	ASRKQGTNTEAF
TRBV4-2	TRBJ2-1	ASSQDPPLAGVYNEQF
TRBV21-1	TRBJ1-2	ASSKAWTEQIFNYGYT
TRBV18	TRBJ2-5	ASSPQNQETQY
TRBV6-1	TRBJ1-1	ASSAISTVGSEAF
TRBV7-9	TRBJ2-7	ASSQRGGEQY
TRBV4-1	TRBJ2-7	ASSQASTSGPYEQY
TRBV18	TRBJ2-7	ASSPYSGTIPSYEQY
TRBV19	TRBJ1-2	ASRSPLPNYGYT
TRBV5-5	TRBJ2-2	ASSLEVAGVTGELF
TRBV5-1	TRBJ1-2	ASSPTGTGTGYT
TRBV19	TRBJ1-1	ASIGQINTEAF
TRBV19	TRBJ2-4	ASGGGGRDIQY
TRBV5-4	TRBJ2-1	ASTPTGGPGNEQF
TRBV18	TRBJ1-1	ASSPTELISSEAF
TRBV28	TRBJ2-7	ASSLGGSSYEQY
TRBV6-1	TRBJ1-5	ASRLGTGGGQPQH
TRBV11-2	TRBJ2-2	ASSLRLAGGPGELF
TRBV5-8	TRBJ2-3	ASSPQTGFTDTQY
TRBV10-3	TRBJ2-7	AIGTGPPRIHEQY
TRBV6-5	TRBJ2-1	ASSLGTSWYNEQF
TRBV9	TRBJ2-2	ASSAPGLAGPGELF
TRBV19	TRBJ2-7	ASGDRHYEQY
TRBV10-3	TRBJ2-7	AIGPVTYEQY
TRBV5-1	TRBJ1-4	ASSLALTLDRAEKLF
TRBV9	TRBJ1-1	ASSVAGGLNTEAF
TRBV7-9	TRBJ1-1	ASSLISGDSTEAF
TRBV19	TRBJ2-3	ASSIGLAGGTDTQY
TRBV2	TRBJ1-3	ASSPQPGQLSGNTIY
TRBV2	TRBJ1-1	ASSDGQGDTEAF
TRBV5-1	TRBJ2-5	ASSLLGVVGLAGERPQETQY
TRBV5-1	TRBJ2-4	ASSLVGQGAFENIQY
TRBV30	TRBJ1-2	AWRDRGQGVYGYT
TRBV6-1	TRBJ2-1	ASSNLAVIRGEQF
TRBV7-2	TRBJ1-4	ASSKGDRLFNEKLF
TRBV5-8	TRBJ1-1	ASSRFRGGITEAF
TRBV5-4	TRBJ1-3	ASSRQAYGNTIY
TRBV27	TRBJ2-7	ASSHFASYEQY
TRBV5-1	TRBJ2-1	ASSLVVGTAYNEQF
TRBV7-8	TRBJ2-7	ASSSLRTSGRDTYEQY
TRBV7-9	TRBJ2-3	ASSRRGGLATDTQY
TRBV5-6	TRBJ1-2	ASSLYRANYGYT
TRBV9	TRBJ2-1	ASSATSVSSYNEQF
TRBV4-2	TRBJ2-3	ASSQESENTQY
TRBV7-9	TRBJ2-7	ASSLGQGRSSHEQY